A selection of T cell receptor beta chains follows, all from one sample in a study of cytomegalovirus exposure and HLA in healthy donors. Generated by immunoSEQ multiplex PCR, the TCRdb table keeps only in-frame clones and is missing some. The table lists about 160,000 clones, roughly 85% of them singletons. Sequencing input: PBMCs. The receptors were gathered from a woman in her 30s in good health and CMV-seronegative. Each CDR3 is given with its conserved first and last residue. Fields, in order: D gene, V gene, J gene, CDR3 protein, CDR3 DNA. D genes are given only for firm matches.

d_gene: TRBD2; v_gene: TRBV5-6; j_gene: TRBJ2-2; CDR3aa: CASSLIAGVGTGELFF; CDR3nt: TGTGCCAGCAGCTTGATAGCGGGAGTAGGGACCGGGGAGCTGTTTTTT
d_gene: NA; v_gene: TRBV6-1; j_gene: TRBJ2-7; CDR3aa: CASAIAVNPYEQYF; CDR3nt: TGTGCCAGCGCAATAGCGGTAAACCCCTACGAGCAGTACTTC
d_gene: TRBD1; v_gene: TRBV27; j_gene: TRBJ2-4; CDR3aa: CASSHQWDRVYSSAKNIQYF; CDR3nt: TGTGCCAGCAGTCATCAATGGGACAGGGTCTATTCGTCGGCCAAAAACATTCAGTACTTC
d_gene: NA; v_gene: TRBV7-9; j_gene: TRBJ1-2; CDR3aa: CASSARVSNYGYTF; CDR3nt: TGTGCCAGCAGCGCGAGGGTTTCTAACTATGGCTACACCTTC
d_gene: TRBD1; v_gene: TRBV27; j_gene: TRBJ2-7; CDR3aa: CASSSLQGPAYEQYF; CDR3nt: TGTGCCAGCAGTTCCCTACAGGGGCCTGCCTACGAGCAGTACTTC
d_gene: TRBD2; v_gene: TRBV7-9; j_gene: TRBJ2-5; CDR3aa: CASSLVRGGQYF; CDR3nt: TGTGCCAGCAGCTTAGTACGCGGGGGGCAGTACTTC
d_gene: NA; v_gene: TRBV4-1; j_gene: TRBJ1-3; CDR3aa: CASSQVPSSGNTIYF; CDR3nt: TGCGCCAGCAGCCAAGTCCCCAGTTCTGGAAACACCATATATTTT
d_gene: NA; v_gene: TRBV27; j_gene: TRBJ1-1; CDR3aa: CASRLGTSNTEAFF; CDR3nt: TGTGCCAGCAGACTCGGGACAAGTAACACTGAAGCTTTCTTT
d_gene: TRBD2; v_gene: TRBV28; j_gene: TRBJ2-3; CDR3aa: CASSSLLAGGPPDTQYF; CDR3nt: TGTGCCAGCAGTTCCCTACTAGCGGGAGGGCCCCCAGATACGCAGTATTTT
d_gene: NA; v_gene: TRBV9; j_gene: TRBJ2-2; CDR3aa: CASSVGLRGGTGELFF; CDR3nt: TGTGCCAGCAGCGTAGGTTTGAGGGGGGGGACCGGGGAGCTGTTTTTT
d_gene: NA; v_gene: TRBV25-1; j_gene: TRBJ2-7; CDR3aa: CASSEQGLEQYF; CDR3nt: TGTGCCAGCAGTGAACAGGGGCTCGAGCAGTACTTC
d_gene: TRBD1; v_gene: TRBV5-1; j_gene: TRBJ2-1; CDR3aa: CASSTDRGPYNEQFF; CDR3nt: TGCGCCAGCAGCACCGACAGGGGGCCCTACAATGAGCAGTTCTTC